Listed below are T cell receptor beta chains from one sample, sequenced in a study of T-cell reconstitution after alpha-beta-depleted transplantation in children. One entry per CDR3 protein, called by TCRdb with MiXCR from the PCR reads. The data contain hundreds of thousands of distinct CDR3 sequences, approximately 13% of them singletons. The sample consisted of PBMCs, mostly from graft donor cells, taken 360 days after TCRalphabeta/CD19-depleted stem cell transplant. The source is a male patient younger than 18 who had a stem cell transplant for acute myeloid leukemia, so the T cells may come from the graft donor. Each CDR3 is given with its conserved first and last residue. Fields, in order: J gene, V gene, D gene, clone size, CDR3 DNA, CDR3 protein. D genes are given only for firm matches. Clone size is shown for a subset of rows, as once, few, many or a class of expanded clone.

>TRBJ2-1|TRBV15|.|few
TGTGCCACCAGCCTAGAGGTACTAGTTGCACACAATGAGCAGTTCTTC
CATSLEVLVAHNEQFF
>TRBJ2-1|TRBV20-1|.|many
TGCAGTGCCCACGAGGGAAGTTTTGGGTGGGAGCAGTTCTTC
CSAHEGSFGWEQFF
>TRBJ2-1|TRBV11-2|.|.
TGTGCCAGCAGCCCAGAGGGCTCCTACAATGAGCAGTTCTTC
CASSPEGSYNEQFF
>TRBJ2-2|TRBV7-7|.|many
TGTGCTAGCAGGGCTTCGGGGAACACCGGGGAGCTGTTTTTT
CASRASGNTGELFF
>TRBJ2-3|TRBV29-1|.|many
TGCAGCGTTGGATCTAGTCGCACAGATACGCAGTATTTT
CSVGSSRTDTQYF
>TRBJ2-7|TRBV7-9|TRBD1|many
TGTGCCAGCAGTTCTCCAGGACAGGGCTACGAGCAGTACTTC
CASSSPGQGYEQYF
>TRBJ2-7|TRBV13|.|few
TGTGCCAGCAGCTTAGAAGCTACCCTACGAGGGCAGTACTTC
CASSLEATLRGQYF
>TRBJ2-5|TRBV10-3|.|.
TGTGCCATCAGTGAGTCCCCCACGAGAGAGACCCAGTACTTC
CAISESPTRETQYF
>TRBJ2-7|TRBV5-1|.|many
TGCGCCAGCAGCCTCACGTCGATTTACGAGCAGTACTTC
CASSLTSIYEQYF
>TRBJ2-1|TRBV6-2/TRBV6-3|.|many
TGTGCCAGCAGAGATCTAGCGAGAAACTACAATGAGCAGTTCTTC
CASRDLARNYNEQFF
>TRBJ1-2|TRBV20-1|TRBD1|.
TGCAGTGCTAGAGACAGGACAGGGCTAAACTATGGCTACACCTTC
CSARDRTGLNYGYTF
>TRBJ2-5|TRBV20-1|.|few
TGCAGTGCTAGCCGGCTTAAAACGTATCGGTGGGAGACCCAGTACTTC
CSASRLKTYRWETQYF
>TRBJ2-5|TRBV19|.|.
TGTGCCAGTAGTCCCTTAAGGGGCGAGAAGACCCAGTACTTC
CASSPLRGEKTQYF
>TRBJ1-2|TRBV15|TRBD1|few
TGTGCCACCAGCAGAGATCCCAGGGGGCCCTATGGCTACACCTTC
CATSRDPRGPYGYTF
>TRBJ2-4|TRBV6-1|.|few
TGTGCCAGCAGGGCACTGAAGGCAATAGCCAAAAACATTCAGTACTTC
CASRALKAIAKNIQYF
>TRBJ2-7|TRBV20-1|TRBD2|few
TGCAGTGCGGCGGGACTAGCGCTTATCCGCTCCTACGAGCAGTACTTC
CSAAGLALIRSYEQYF
>TRBJ1-5|TRBV20-1|.|few
TGCAGTGCAATACAGGGTTTCAATCAGCCCCAGCATTTT
CSAIQGFNQPQHF
>TRBJ2-1|TRBV6-5|TRBD2|.
TGTGCCAGCAGTTACGGACCGGGAGGATGGGAGCAGTTCTTC
CASSYGPGGWEQFF
>TRBJ2-1|TRBV20-1|.|.
TGCAGTGCTAGAGATAATTGGGGGGTAGGGAATGAGCAGTTCTTC
CSARDNWGVGNEQFF
>TRBJ1-2|TRBV5-1|.|.
TGCGCCAGCAGCTTGGATGGGACTCAGGGCTATGGCTACACCTTC
CASSLDGTQGYGYTF
>TRBJ2-3|TRBV7-6|.|few
TGTGCCAGCAGCTTATTCCACACAGATACGCAGTATTTT
CASSLFHTDTQYF
>TRBJ2-7|TRBV7-8|.|few
TGTGCCAGCAGCCAGACCGAGGGGCAGTACTTC
CASSQTEGQYF
>TRBJ2-7|TRBV28|TRBD2|many
TGTGCCAGCAACGGGGGGAAAACCTACGAGCAGTACTTC
CASNGGKTYEQYF
>TRBJ2-2|TRBV11-1|TRBD2|.
TGTGCCAGCAGCTCAACCGGGACTAGCGCTCGTAATGCGAACACCGGGGAGCTGTTTTTT
CASSSTGTSARNANTGELFF
>TRBJ2-2|TRBV11-1|.|few
TGTGCCAGCAGCTTAATCGGCGCGAACACCGGGGAGCTGTTTTTT
CASSLIGANTGELFF
>TRBJ2-1|TRBV5-1|.|few
TGCGCCAGCAGCTTGGTTCCTACATACAGGGTACCTATTTGGTTCTTC
CASSLVPTYRVPIWFF
>TRBJ1-1|TRBV5-5|TRBD1|few
TGTGCCAGCAGCTTGTCTCAGGGGGCGCGGTTGGACACTGAAGCTTTCTTT
CASSLSQGARLDTEAFF
>TRBJ2-1|TRBV7-8|TRBD2|few
TGTGCCAGCAGCACGAGACTAGCGGGAGCCTATGAGCAGTTCTTC
CASSTRLAGAYEQFF
>TRBJ2-1|TRBV27|.|.
TGTGCCAGCAGTCCTCTTCGGTCAAGGGGGTACAATGAGCAGTTCTTC
CASSPLRSRGYNEQFF
>TRBJ2-1|TRBV12-3/TRBV12-4|.|few
TGTGCCAGCAGTCCCAGGGGTTTACGTACGAGGTACAATGAGCAGTTCTTC
CASSPRGLRTRYNEQFF
>TRBJ2-7|TRBV5-1|.|few
TGCGCCAGCAGCTTCCTGTCAGGGTCATACGAGCAGTACTTC
CASSFLSGSYEQYF
>TRBJ2-1|TRBV4-3|TRBD2|.
TGCGCCAGCAGCCAGGGGACTACCAACAATGAGCAGTTCTTC
CASSQGTTNNEQFF
>TRBJ1-5|TRBV29-1|.|.
TGCAGCGTTGGGGACCACCACGGTCAGCCCCAGCATTTT
CSVGDHHGQPQHF
>TRBJ2-7|TRBV19|TRBD1|.
TGTGCCAGTAGATTCGGTGGACAGGGGGTCTACGAGCAGTACTTC
CASRFGGQGVYEQYF
>TRBJ1-2|TRBV28|.|.
TGTGCCAGCACCCCCAGAGGACAGAGCAGTTATGGCTACACCTTC
CASTPRGQSSYGYTF
>TRBJ2-1|TRBV6-5|.|.
TGTGCCAGCAGTTACTCGATGAACTCCGTGTCTGAGCAGTTCTTC
CASSYSMNSVSEQFF